This T cell receptor beta chain stems from a study of cytomegalovirus exposure and HLA in healthy donors. Study-level points and caveats: Rarity marked most TCR sequences, yet some public TCRs occurred in many donors. The authors later found TCR association rates varying by HLA locus, with DRB1 most and HLA-C fewest.

Germline V gene lookup returns CDR1 SGHKS and CDR2 YYEKEE (reference sequence). V dropped 1 base and J dropped 5 bases, with 12 bases sitting between them. There are 14 residues in the CDR3. Details on this clone: Its cognate antigen is unknown.

Use of 60 Vbeta and 13 Jbeta primers characterized the PCR. Assay: immunoSEQ multiplex PCR; the TCRdb copy retains only in-frame clones and omits some. Of 120,000 to 150,000 clones listed, over 60% are singletons. This receptor was obtained from a male donor in good health and CMV-seropositive. The source material was PBMCs. V is TRBV5-5 and J is TRBJ1-1; no firm D call. The CDR3 coding sequence is TGTGCCAGCAGCTTGTGGTCCGGGTTTACTGAAGCTTTCTTT. This encodes CASSLWSGFTEAFF.